The source of this TCR beta chain is a study of T-cell reconstitution after alpha-beta-depleted transplantation in children. The study, taken as a whole, reports: Newly made T cells mostly supplied T-cell counts and diversity one year after transplant. Expanded graft clones, several hundred of them, were reportedly the source of alpha-beta T cells about two months after transplant. Some patients' high day-60 TCRbeta diversity was attributed to recipient cells surviving conditioning.

At least ten counts were recorded for this clonotype. Its matching antigen is unknown. The germline V gene has CDR1 MNHEY and CDR2 SVGAGI. The CDR3 is 12 residues long. Trimming cost V 2 bases and J 8 bases, with 9 bases left between them. TCRbeta library construction was performed incorporating unique molecular identifiers. TCRdb reprocessed the PCR reads with MiXCR, giving one entry per CDR3 protein. There are fewer than 550,000 distinct CDR3 sequences in the sample; roughly a tenth occur only once, and around 2.2% lies in the top ten. The receptor's source is a child aged 2 to 10 with inherited bone marrow failure, due to receive a stem cell transplant. V usage is TRBV6-5 and J usage is TRBJ1-2, with D possibly matching TRBD1 (5 bases). The input for sequencing was PBMCs, taken before TCRalphabeta/CD19-depleted stem cell transplant. CDR3 DNA sequence: TGTGCCAGCAGTTACACCGGGGCCGGCTACACCTTC. Encoded protein: CASSYTGAGYTF.